This T cell receptor beta chain was obtained from a study of T cell responses to AZD1222 COVID-19 vaccine. Notes on the study in general: Spike-spanning, vaccine-associated CD4 TCRs were dominant at 160-218 and 743-854.

Regarding this clone: Its antigen is not known.

Only in-frame clones appear in the TCRdb table, and some are missing; sequencing was by immunoSEQ multiplex PCR. Among 120,000 or so clones, 90% were seen once, and the ten largest hold about 4%. CDR3 length equals 14 residues. CDR1 is SGHTA, CDR2 FQGNSA, per germline. With 6 bases clipped from V and 8 bases from J, the junction kept 6 bases outside the gene matches. The sample here was peripheral blood, taken on day 0 of MenACWY control vaccination. The TCR originated in an adult in good health. The chain couples TRBV7-2 to TRBJ2-3, with 12 bases matching TRBD2. In nucleotides, the CDR3 is TGTGCCAGCAGACTAGCGGGGGGTCCCGCTACGCAGTATTTT. Translating it yields CASRLAGGPATQYF.